This T cell receptor beta chain is from a study of T cells in Graves' hyperthyroidism and ophthalmopathy. Template material for amplifying TCR beta CDR3 regions consisted of RNA transcripts. HTBI primers were the set used in a first-round RT-PCR of the TCR CDR3. TCRdb passed the multiplex PCR reads through MiXCR, listing each CDR3 protein once. Of 300,000 to 450,000 distinct CDR3 sequences listed, about a sixth are singletons. Hyperthyroidism patients were newly diagnosed, had disease duration under 2 months, and were aged 18 to 65 years. Sequenced: blood. The receptor was derived from a woman aged 25 to 39 with Graves' hyperthyroidism that later progressed to Graves' ophthalmopathy.

The CDR3 bases are TGTGCCAGCAGTTTATTTCCCTTTTCCCCTAGCGGGACTTACAATGAGCAGTTCTTC. Amino acids: CASSLFPFSPSGTYNEQFF. The V call is TRBV11-3, the J call TRBJ2-1; 9 bases fit TRBD2. J gave up 4 bases and V 6 bases, and 19 bases lay outside the gene matches. This CDR3 is 19 amino acids long. Germline lookup yields CDR1 SGHNT and CDR2 YENEEA.